The 27 T cell receptor beta chains given below trace back to one sample, sequenced in a study of blood T cell repertoires in COVID-19. Clones were sequenced by immunoSEQ multiplex PCR, and TCRdb holds only the in-frame ones, with some missing. The sample has around 380,000 clones; over 75% are singletons. Material: PBMCs or T cells enriched from blood (not recorded which). The receptor source for this set is a man younger than 45 who had recovered from COVID-19.

The chain joins TRBV29-1 to TRBJ2-7; the D gene is possibly TRBD1 (6 bases). CDR3 length: 11 residues. Germline assignment: CDR1 SQVTM and CDR2 ANQGSEA. Deletions cut 4 bases from V and 2 bases from J, with 6 bases between. The CDR3 sequence: CSVGGPYEQYF. The CDR3 DNA sequence: TGCAGCGTTGGGGGGCCCTACGAGCAGTACTTC.

This clone showed up just a few times. The chain recombines TRBV2 with TRBJ2-3; D might be TRBD2 (6 bases). Germline lookup yields CDR1 SNHLY and CDR2 FYNNEI. The CDR3 runs 12 residues. The V gene lost 4 bases and the J gene lost 7 bases, with 9 bases spanning the gap. DNA of the CDR3: TGTGCCAGCAGTGGGGACTCCTATACGCAGTATTTT. Protein: CASSGDSYTQYF. The full variable domain, its missing parts supplied by reference TRBV2 and TRBJ2-3, is EPEVTQTPSHQVTQMGQEVILRCVPISNHLYFYWYRQILGQKVEFLVSFYNNEISEKSEIFDDQFSVERPDGSNFTLKIRSTKLEDSAMYFCASSGDSYTQYFGPGTRLTVL.

The chain joins TRBV6-5 to TRBJ2-3; 7 nucleotides match TRBD2. The germline CDR1 and CDR2 sequences are MNHEY and SVGAGI. Trimming removed 6 bases from V and 5 bases from J; junction bases left unmatched: 8. The length of the CDR3 is 14 residues. This CDR3 is CASSETSLGDTQYF. The DNA of the CDR3 is TGTGCCAGCAGCGAGACTAGCCTTGGAGATACGCAGTATTTT.

This rearrangement joins TRBV4-1 to TRBJ1-2, with D perhaps matching TRBD1 (5 bases). The CDR3 runs to 15 residues. Germline CDR1 is MGHRA and CDR2 is YSYEKL. Between the trimmed V and J ends, which lost 7 bases and 8 bases, there was a span of 23 bases. CDR3 residues: CASTTFHGGSIGYTF. CDR3 bases: TGCGCCAGCACCACTTTCCACGGGGGGTCTATCGGCTACACCTTC.

V gene TRBV30 combines with J gene TRBJ1-2, with D possibly TRBD1 on 5 matching bases. CDR3 length: 14 amino acids. Deletions cut 2 bases from V and 1 base from J, with 11 bases between. Germline loops: CDR1 GTSNPN, CDR2 SVGIG (reference sequence). This chain's CDR3 is CAWSLGLLNYGYTF. Here the CDR3 DNA reads TGTGCCTGGAGTTTGGGGCTGCTTAACTATGGCTACACCTTC.

The J gene is TRBJ2-6, the V gene TRBV12-3 or TRBV12-4; the D is unclear. The CDR3 sequence is 13 residues long. V was shortened by 6 bases and J by 2 bases, with 5 bases between the two germline ends. This chain's CDR3 is CASRGAGANVLTF. DNA for the CDR3: TGTGCCAGCAGGGGCGCTGGGGCCAACGTCCTGACTTTC.

The rearrangement uses TRBV6-4 and TRBJ2-2; no clear D gene. Per the germline V gene, CDR1 is MRHNA and CDR2 is SNTAGT. CDR3 length: 13 amino acids. V lost 5 bases and J lost 3, with 7 bases in between. The CDR3, as DNA: TGTGCCAGCAGTCCCCGAGACACCGGGGAGCTGTTTTTT. Translation gives CASSPRDTGELFF.

This clone came up a few times. This chain uses TRBV19 with TRBJ1-1, with D perhaps matching TRBD1 (6 bases). The CDR3 sequence is 14 residues long. The V gene lost 5 bases and the J gene lost 7 bases, with 17 bases spanning the gap. Looked up from germline, CDR1 is LNHDA and CDR2 is SQIVND (reference sequence). CDR3 DNA sequence: TGTGCCAGTAGTCCTTTAGGACAGCCGCTTGAAGCTTTCTTT. Amino acids: CASSPLGQPLEAFF.

The chain employs TRBV30 and TRBJ1-4; 9 nucleotides agree with TRBD1. V was pared by 0 bases and J by 8 bases, with 13 bases of the junction left unmatched. CDR1 GTSNPN and CDR2 SVGIG come from the germline V gene (reference sequence). There are 17 residues in the CDR3. DNA of the CDR3: TGTGCCTGGAGTGTCGGGACAGGGTTAATAGGTCGGGAAAAACTGTTTTTT. Protein: CAWSVGTGLIGREKLFF.

The chain carries TRBV6-1 and TRBJ2-7, with a tentative D call TRBD1 (5 bases). The CDR3 contains 14 residues. Germline V gene sequence: CDR1 MNHNS, CDR2 SASEGT. The germline V and J ends were trimmed by 2 bases and 7 bases, with 15 bases remaining between them. DNA for the CDR3: TGTGCCAGCAGTGAATCCCCGACAGCTAGAGAGCAGTACTTC. Translated: CASSESPTAREQYF.

The chain recombines TRBV3-1 (or the pseudogene TRBV3-2) with TRBJ2-6, with 10 bases matching TRBD2. Trimming cost V 3 bases and J 2 bases; bases outside gene matches: 7. The CDR3 has 18 amino acids. CDR1 LGHDT and CDR2 YNNKEL come from the germline V gene (reference sequence). CDR3 amino acids: CASSHTQRGGPGANVLTF. The CDR3 coding sequence is TGTGCCAGCAGCCACACCCAGCGGGGGGGCCCTGGGGCCAACGTCCTGACTTTC.

The table lists this clone with a count of one. The gene calls are TRBV4-3 and TRBJ1-2; D is perhaps TRBD1 (6 bases). The CDR3 is 14 amino acids. From germline, CDR1 is LGHNA and CDR2 YSLEER. V was cut by 1 base and J by 7 bases, with 13 bases left in between. CDR3 protein: CASSQASARGGYTF. Here the CDR3 DNA reads TGCGCCAGCAGCCAAGCGTCGGCCAGGGGTGGCTACACCTTC.

The chain joins TRBV7-8 to TRBJ1-4, with TRBD1 as a possible D gene (6 bases). Germline V gene lookup returns CDR1 SGHVS and CDR2 FQNEAQ. This CDR3 region has 12 residues. V was shortened by 5 bases and J by 14 bases, with 15 bases between the two germline ends. The CDR3 bases are TGTGCCAGCAGCCCCCATACAGGGTCCCTGTTTTTT. It yields the protein CASSPHTGSLFF.

V and J are TRBV27 and TRBJ1-1, with 9 positions matching TRBD1. V dropped 7 bases and J dropped 0; count of bases not matched to a gene: 15. Looked up from germline, CDR1 is MNHEY and CDR2 is SMNVEV (reference sequence). The CDR3 is made up of 18 amino acids. The CDR3 is CASTFGGGQGLMNTEAFF. For the CDR3, the DNA is TGTGCCAGCACCTTCGGGGGGGGACAGGGATTGATGAACACTGAAGCTTTCTTT.

The chain employs TRBV3-1 (or the pseudogene TRBV3-2) and TRBJ2-5, with D possibly being TRBD2 (6 bases). Trimming removed 0 bases at V and 5 bases at J, with 13 bases between. This CDR3 is built from 15 residues. Germline V CDR1 and CDR2: LGHDT, YNNKEL (reference sequence). The DNA of the CDR3 is TGTGCCAGCAGCCAAGATTGGCTAGCGTCCGAGACCCAGTACTTC. This codes for CASSQDWLASETQYF.

CDR3 sequence (DNA): TGTGCCAGCAGTTCGGGACAGCCAAATTCACCCCTCCACTTT. Its protein is CASSSGQPNSPLHF. The chain combines TRBV6-2 or TRBV6-3 with TRBJ1-6, with TRBD1 identical over 7 bases. The V and J ends lost 4 bases and 7 bases, in that order; junction bases with no gene match: 4. Germline CDR1 reads MNHEY; CDR2 reads SVGEGT. The CDR3 is 14 amino acids.

The rearrangement uses TRBV19 and TRBJ1-6, with a possible D match to TRBD1 (6 bases). This CDR3 is 15 amino acids long. V gave up 6 bases and J gave up 6 bases, with 15 bases separating them. Germline V gene data show CDR1 as LNHDA and CDR2 as SQIVND (reference sequence). The CDR3 loop reads CASRSPGQRNSPLHF. For the CDR3, the DNA is TGTGCCAGTAGATCTCCCGGACAGCGTAATTCACCCCTCCACTTT. The full variable domain, in which reference TRBV19 and TRBJ1-6 provide the parts outside the CDR3, is DGGITQSPKYLFRKEGQNVTLSCEQNLNHDAMYWYRQDPGQGLRLIYYSQIVNDFQKGDIAEGYSVSREKKESFPLTVTSAQKNPTAFYLCASRSPGQRNSPLHFGNGTRLTVT.

This clone has just one count. This chain joins TRBV27 and TRBJ1-4, with D uncertain. The ends were cut back, 6 bases at V and 5 bases at J, with 10 bases in the middle. Germline loops: CDR1 MNHEY, CDR2 SMNVEV (reference sequence). The CDR3 totals 13 residues. CDR3 region: CASRSGLNEKLFF. CDR3 nucleotide sequence: TGTGCCAGCAGGTCCGGTCTAAATGAAAAACTGTTTTTT.

This clone was counted a few times. The V call is TRBV7-9, the J call TRBJ1-1; D gene ambiguous. V was pared by 1 base and J by 4 bases, with 13 bases between. The CDR3 spans 15 residues. Germline V gene data show CDR1 as SEHNR and CDR2 as FQNEAQ (reference sequence). In DNA form, the CDR3 reads TGTGCCAGCAGCTTAGTACCGGGTGGCAGCACTGAAGCTTTCTTT. Translating it yields CASSLVPGGSTEAFF.

The CDR3 coding sequence is TGTGCCAGCACCCCCGGGACAGGGCCCTACGAGCAGTACTTC. Protein: CASTPGTGPYEQYF. V and J are TRBV11-2 and TRBJ2-7; TRBD1 aligns across 9 bases. This CDR3 is built from 14 residues. V was clipped by 7 bases and J by 2 bases; unmatched bases: 6. Germline CDR1 SGHAT, CDR2 FQNNGV.

This clone has a handful of counts. V gene TRBV18 combines with J gene TRBJ2-2; D gene unclear. Germline CDR1 and CDR2: KGHSH and LQKENI. The germline V and J ends were trimmed by 2 bases and 0 bases, with 16 bases remaining between them. The CDR3 sequence is 18 residues long. CDR3 sequence reads: CASSPDKDGSSNTGELFF. The CDR3 bases are TGTGCCAGCTCACCAGACAAGGATGGGTCTTCGAACACCGGGGAGCTGTTTTTT.

This chain connects TRBV3-1 (or the pseudogene TRBV3-2) to TRBJ1-1, with TRBD1 as a possible D gene (5 bases). CDR3 length equals 13 residues. V was clipped by 4 bases and J by 8 bases, with 14 bases between them. The V gene's germline CDR1 is LGHDT and CDR2 YNNKEL (reference sequence). The CDR3 bases are TGTGCCAGCAGCCCCTGGGGCATATTGGAAGCTTTCTTT. Its protein is CASSPWGILEAFF.

Only one count was recorded for this clone. The chain uses TRBV7-2 and TRBJ1-2, with unresolved D. Germline V gene data show CDR1 as SGHTA and CDR2 as FQGNSA. The germline V and J ends were trimmed by 2 bases and 5 bases, with 15 bases remaining between them. The CDR3 contains 15 residues. Here the CDR3 DNA reads TGTGCCAGCAGCTTAAATGGAGGATCTGATTATGGCTACACCTTC. It codes for CASSLNGGSDYGYTF.

The chain has TRBV5-1 and TRBJ2-3, with 8 nucleotides matching TRBD2. The CDR3 covers 15 residues. V lost 2 bases, J lost 2 bases, and 4 bases stayed unmatched. Germline CDR1 SGHRS, CDR2 YFSETQ. CDR3 bases: TGCGCCAGCAGCTTTGGTAGCGGGACCACAGATACGCAGTATTTT. This sequence encodes CASSFGSGTTDTQYF.

The chain combines TRBV30 with TRBJ1-4; possibly TRBD1 for D (5 bases). CDR3 length equals 12 residues. Germline V CDR1 and CDR2: GTSNPN, SVGIG (reference sequence). Trimming stripped 2 bases from V and 12 bases from J, with 13 bases between. CDR3 sequence reads: CAWSSSGSELFF. CDR3 DNA: TGTGCCTGGAGTTCCTCAGGGTCAGAACTGTTTTTT.

This chain joins TRBV5-4 and TRBJ2-1; TRBD2 aligns across 7 bases. This CDR3 has 15 residues. The V gene's germline CDR1 is SGHNT and CDR2 YYREEE (reference sequence). J gave up 9 bases and V 3 bases, and 12 bases lay outside the gene matches. CDR3 loop: CASSSGLDLSGEQFF. The CDR3 DNA reads TGTGCCAGCAGCTCCGGACTAGACCTTTCGGGTGAGCAGTTCTTC. Full variable domain (missing parts from reference TRBV5-4 and TRBJ2-1): ETGVTQSPTHLIKTRGQQVTLRCSSQSGHNTVSWYQQALGQGPQFIFQYYREEENGRGNFPPRFSGLQFPNYSSELNVNALELDDSALYLCASSSGLDLSGEQFFGPGTRLTVL.

The sample holds one count of this clone. The gene calls are TRBV30 and TRBJ2-1, with 9 bases matching TRBD2. After removal of 3 bases from V and 7 bases from J, the junction contained 10 bases not matched to a gene. The CDR3 contains 15 residues. Germline V gene lookup returns CDR1 GTSNPN and CDR2 SVGIG (reference sequence). CDR3 sequence: CAWRLKGLASNEQFF. In nucleotides, the CDR3 is TGTGCCTGGAGGTTAAAGGGACTAGCAAGTAATGAGCAGTTCTTC.